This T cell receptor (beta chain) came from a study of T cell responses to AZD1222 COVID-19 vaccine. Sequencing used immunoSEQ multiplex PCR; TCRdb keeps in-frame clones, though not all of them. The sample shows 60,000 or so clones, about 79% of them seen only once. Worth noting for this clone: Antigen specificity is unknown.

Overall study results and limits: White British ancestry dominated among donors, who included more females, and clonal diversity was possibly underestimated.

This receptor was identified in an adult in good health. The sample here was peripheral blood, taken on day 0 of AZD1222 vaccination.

The CDR3 sequence is CASSYGYSPLHF. The CDR3 nucleotides read TGTGCCAGCAGTTATGGGTATTCACCCCTCCACTTT. The rearrangement links TRBV6-2 or TRBV6-3 to TRBJ1-6; no clear D gene. CDR1 and CDR2 (germline): MNHEY, SVGEGT. The V gene lost 3 bases and the J gene lost 8 bases, with 5 bases spanning the gap. This CDR3 spans 12 amino acids.